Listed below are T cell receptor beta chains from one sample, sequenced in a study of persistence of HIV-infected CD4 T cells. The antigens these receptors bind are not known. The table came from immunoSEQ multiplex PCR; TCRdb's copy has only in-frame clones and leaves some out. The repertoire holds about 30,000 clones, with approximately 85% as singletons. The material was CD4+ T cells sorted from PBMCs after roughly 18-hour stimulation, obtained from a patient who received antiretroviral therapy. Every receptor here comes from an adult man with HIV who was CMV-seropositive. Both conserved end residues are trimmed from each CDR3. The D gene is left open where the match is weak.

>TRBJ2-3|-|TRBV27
ASSTVGRTDTQY
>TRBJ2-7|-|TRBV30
AWSGGTYEQY
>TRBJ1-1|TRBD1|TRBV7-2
ASSLRGRNTEAF
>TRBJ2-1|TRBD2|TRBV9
ASSVVRLAGYNEQF
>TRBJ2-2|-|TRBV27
ASSFGWRTGELF
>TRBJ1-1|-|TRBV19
ASSDRKNTEAF
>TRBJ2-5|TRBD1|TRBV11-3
ASSAGADRADAETQY
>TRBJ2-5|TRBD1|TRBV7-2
ASSPDRGRQETQY
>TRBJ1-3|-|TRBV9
ASSVASGRGLFGNTIY
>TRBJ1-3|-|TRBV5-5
ASSFSDSGNTIY
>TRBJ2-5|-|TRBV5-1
ASSLGDSETQY
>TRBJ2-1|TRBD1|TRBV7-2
ASSPSAGGYNEQF
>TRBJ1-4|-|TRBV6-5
ASSYTGGSNEKLF
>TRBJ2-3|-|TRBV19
ASVRSGSTDTQY
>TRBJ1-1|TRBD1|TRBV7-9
ASSVDRGAREKAF
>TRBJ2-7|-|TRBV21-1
ASSGNREVEQY
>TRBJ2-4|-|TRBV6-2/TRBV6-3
ASSYRLAKNIQY
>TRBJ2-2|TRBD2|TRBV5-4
ASSLERGGELF
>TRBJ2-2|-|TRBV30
ACLIGELF
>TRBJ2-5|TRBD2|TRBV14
ASSQERGLAGVAQY
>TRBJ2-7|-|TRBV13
ASSNTGLSGNYEQY
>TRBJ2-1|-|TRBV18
ASSPQDGLGQF
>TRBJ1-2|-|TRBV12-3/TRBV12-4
ASSFAGYYGYT
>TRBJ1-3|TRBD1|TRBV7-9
ASSSIWDSGNTIY
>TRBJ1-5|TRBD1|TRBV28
ASRIPQGMGQPQH
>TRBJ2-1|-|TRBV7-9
ASSTPGQSLYNEQF
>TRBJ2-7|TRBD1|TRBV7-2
ASSLPPGQNYEQY
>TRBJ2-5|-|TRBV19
ASSIGVGIGETQY